The entry that follows covers one T cell receptor (beta chain) sequence. The sample is drawn from a study of blood T cell repertoires in COVID-19. This CDR3 region has 13 residues. V dropped 4 bases and J dropped 9 bases, with 11 bases sitting between them. Looked up from germline, CDR1 is SGHNT and CDR2 is YYREEE (reference sequence). Produced via immunoSEQ multiplex PCR; TCRdb's table is partial and in-frame only. The sample lists a few hundred thousand clones, roughly 87% occurring once. V usage is TRBV5-4 and J usage is TRBJ1-6; possible D gene TRBD1, 6 bases. The source is a woman between 45 and 65 years old who had recovered from COVID-19. Sequencing was carried out using PBMCs or T cells enriched from blood (not recorded which). CDR3 sequence (DNA): TGTGCCAGCAGCAAACAGGGAGTTTCACCCCTCCACTTT. Its protein product is CASSKQGVSPLHF. Together with reference TRBV5-4 and TRBJ1-6, the CDR3 gives the full variable domain: ETGVTQSPTHLIKTRGQQVTLRCSSQSGHNTVSWYQQALGQGPQFIFQYYREEENGRGNFPPRFSGLQFPNYSSELNVNALELDDSALYLCASSKQGVSPLHFGNGTRLTVT.